A selection of T cell receptor beta chains follows, all from one sample in a study of patients and donors after allogeneic stem cell transplantation. TCRdb passed the RT-PCR reads through MiXCR, listing each CDR3 protein once. The table has around 90,000 distinct CDR3 sequences, roughly 48% seen once. Sequencing was performed on blood, either unsorted or a sorted T cell fraction (not recorded which). The receptors were sampled from a human donor who was either an allogeneic HSCT recipient or a stem cell or donor lymphocyte infusion donor (not recorded which). It is not recorded whose cells these are; they may come from a transplant donor. Both conserved end residues are part of each CDR3. D genes are given only for firm matches. A clone size is listed for some rows: how often the clone was seen (once, few, many), or a class if it is expanded.

>TRBJ1-2|TRBV10-2|NA|NA
CASRRSYGYTF
TGCGCCAGCAGGCGGTCCTATGGCTACACCTTC
>TRBJ1-1|TRBV18|few|NA
CASSPTAKDTEAFF
TGTGCCAGCTCTCCTACTGCTAAGGACACTGAAGCTTTCTTT
>TRBJ1-1|TRBV20-1|NA|TRBD1
CSARQGAPNTEAFF
TGCAGTGCTAGGCAGGGGGCTCCGAACACTGAAGCTTTCTTT
>TRBJ1-6|TRBV7-2|few|TRBD1
CASSRTGLSSYNSPLHF
TGTGCCAGCAGCCGGACAGGGTTGAGCTCCTATAATTCACCCCTCCACTTT
>TRBJ1-2|TRBV12-3/TRBV12-4|NA|NA
CASSQGIPINYGYTF
TGTGCCAGCAGTCAGGGGATACCGATCAACTATGGCTACACCTTC
>TRBJ1-1|TRBV18|few|TRBD1
CASSPPGQGIVAFF
TGTGCCAGCTCACCTCCGGGACAGGGAATAGTAGCTTTCTTT
>TRBJ1-1|TRBV4-1|NA|NA
CASSQPRGAGEAFF
TGCGCCAGCAGCCAACCCCGTGGGGCGGGTGAAGCTTTCTTT
>TRBJ1-6|TRBV28|once|NA
CASSLLGQRDSPLHF
TGTGCCAGCAGTTTATTAGGCCAGAGGGATTCACCCCTCCACTTT
>TRBJ1-6|TRBV18|few|NA
CASSPFVQGGYNSPLHF
TGTGCCAGCTCACCTTTTGTCCAGGGAGGATATAATTCACCCCTCCACTTT
>TRBJ1-1|TRBV10-3|few|TRBD1
CALRTGGMNTEAFF
TGTGCCCTTCGGACAGGCGGAATGAACACTGAAGCTTTCTTT
>TRBJ1-2|TRBV28|NA|TRBD1
CASRTGGNYGYTF
TGTGCCAGCAGAACAGGGGGAAACTATGGCTACACCTTC
>TRBJ1-4|TRBV28|NA|NA
CASSPPGVRGEKLFF
TGTGCCAGCAGTCCCCCAGGGGTTCGGGGAGAAAAACTGTTTTTT
>TRBJ2-1|TRBV7-9|NA|NA
CASSFLGSTEQFF
TGTGCCAGCAGCTTTCTCGGGAGCACTGAGCAGTTCTTC
>TRBJ1-2|TRBV6-5|medium-sized|TRBD1
CASSYQGAYGYTF
TGTGCCAGCAGTTATCAGGGGGCCTATGGCTACACCTTC
>TRBJ1-2|TRBV27|few|TRBD1
CASSSQTGVAGYTF
TGTGCCAGCAGTTCGCAGACAGGGGTTGCTGGCTACACCTTC
>TRBJ1-2|TRBV12-3/TRBV12-4|few|TRBD1
CASSSAPQGFNYGYTF
TGTGCCAGCAGCTCCGCCCCACAGGGGTTTAACTATGGCTACACCTTC
>TRBJ1-1|TRBV28|NA|TRBD1
CASKGADTEAFF
TGTGCCAGCAAGGGGGCAGACACTGAAGCTTTCTTT